This T cell receptor beta chain was recorded in a study of blood T cell repertoires in COVID-19. Study at large: The United States, Italy and Spain provided the acute and convalescent COVID-19 samples. The cDNA or gDNA used as material had been derived from T cells, B-cell-depleted T cells, or PBMCs.

Germline assignment: CDR1 KGHSH and CDR2 LQKENI. This CDR3 has 15 amino acids. The V end was cut by 5 bases, the J end by 0 bases, with 11 bases between. A few counts support this clone. Study processing details: Reference gene primers were amplified, and this amplification served to estimate nucleated cell counts. Sequencing was performed with immunoSEQ multiplex PCR; in TCRdb, only in-frame clones are kept and a portion is missing. V and J calls and clone size come straight from that table; D and trimming were deduced from the DNA. This table holds tens of thousands of clones, around four fifths found once.

This TCR derives from a woman aged 55-75 years with acute or convalescent COVID-19. The sample was peripheral blood. The chain carries TRBV18 and TRBJ1-3, with D perhaps matching TRBD1 (6 bases). The CDR3 here is CASSSGQSSGNTIYF. In DNA form, the CDR3 reads TGTGCCAGCTCATCCGGACAGAGCTCTGGAAACACCATATATTTT. Combining the CDR3 with reference TRBV18 and TRBJ1-3 gives the whole variable domain NAGVMQNPRHLVRRRGQEARLRCSPMKGHSHVYWYRQLPEEGLKFMVYLQKENIIDESGMPKERFSAEFPKEGPSILRIQQVVRGDSAAYFCASSSGQSSGNTIYFGEGSWLTVV.